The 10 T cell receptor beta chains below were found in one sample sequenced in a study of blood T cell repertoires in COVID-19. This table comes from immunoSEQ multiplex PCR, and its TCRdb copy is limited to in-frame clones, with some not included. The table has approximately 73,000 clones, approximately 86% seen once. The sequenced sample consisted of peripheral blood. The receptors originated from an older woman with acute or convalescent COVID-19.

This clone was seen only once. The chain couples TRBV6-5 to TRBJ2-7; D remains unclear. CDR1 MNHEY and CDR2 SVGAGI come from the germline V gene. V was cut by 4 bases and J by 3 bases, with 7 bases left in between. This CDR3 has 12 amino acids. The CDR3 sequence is CASSSHGYEQYF. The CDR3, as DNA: TGTGCCAGCAGTTCCCACGGCTACGAGCAGTACTTC.

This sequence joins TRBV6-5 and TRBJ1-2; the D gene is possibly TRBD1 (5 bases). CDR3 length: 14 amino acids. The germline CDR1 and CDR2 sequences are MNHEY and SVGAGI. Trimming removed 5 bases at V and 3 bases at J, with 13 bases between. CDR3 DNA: TGTGCCAGCAGTCGGGGGGATTTTTACTATGGCTACACCTTC. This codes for CASSRGDFYYGYTF.

Written as DNA, the CDR3 is TGTGCCAGCAGCCCCCCAGGACTTCGCACCGGGGAGCTGTTTTTT. Protein: CASSPPGLRTGELFF. V gene TRBV7-9 combines with J gene TRBJ2-2; perhaps TRBD2 as D (5 bases). V lost 5 bases and J lost 4, with 14 bases in between. CDR1 and CDR2 from the germline V gene are SEHNR and FQNEAQ (reference sequence). The CDR3 extends over 15 amino acids.

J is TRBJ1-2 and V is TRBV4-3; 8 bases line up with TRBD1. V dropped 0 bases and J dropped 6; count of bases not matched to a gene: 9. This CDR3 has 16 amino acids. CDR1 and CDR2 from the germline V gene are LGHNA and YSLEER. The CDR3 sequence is CASSQEAHGQGHGYTF. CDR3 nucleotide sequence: TGCGCCAGCAGCCAAGAAGCCCACGGACAGGGTCATGGCTACACCTTC.

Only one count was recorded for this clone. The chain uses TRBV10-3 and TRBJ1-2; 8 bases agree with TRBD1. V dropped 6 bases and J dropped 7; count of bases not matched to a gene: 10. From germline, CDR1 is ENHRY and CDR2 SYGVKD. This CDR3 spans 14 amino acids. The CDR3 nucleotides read TGTGCCATCAGCAGGGAAGACAGGGGAGGTGGCTACACCTTC. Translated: CAISREDRGGGYTF.

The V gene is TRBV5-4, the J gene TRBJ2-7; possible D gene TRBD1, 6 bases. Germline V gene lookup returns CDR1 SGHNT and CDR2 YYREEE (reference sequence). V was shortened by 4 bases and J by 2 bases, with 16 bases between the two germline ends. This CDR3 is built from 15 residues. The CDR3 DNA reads TGTGCCAGCAGCCCAAGAATGACAGGAGCCTACGAGCAGTACTTC. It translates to CASSPRMTGAYEQYF. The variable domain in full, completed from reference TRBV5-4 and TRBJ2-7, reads ETGVTQSPTHLIKTRGQQVTLRCSSQSGHNTVSWYQQALGQGPQFIFQYYREEENGRGNFPPRFSGLQFPNYSSELNVNALELDDSALYLCASSPRMTGAYEQYFGPGTRLTVT.

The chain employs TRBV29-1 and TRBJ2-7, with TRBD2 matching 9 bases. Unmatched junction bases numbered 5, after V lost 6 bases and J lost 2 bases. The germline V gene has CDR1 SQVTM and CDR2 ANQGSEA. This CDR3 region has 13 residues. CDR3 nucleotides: TGCAGCGTCCGGGCTAGCGGGACCTACGAGCAGTACTTC. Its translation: CSVRASGTYEQYF.

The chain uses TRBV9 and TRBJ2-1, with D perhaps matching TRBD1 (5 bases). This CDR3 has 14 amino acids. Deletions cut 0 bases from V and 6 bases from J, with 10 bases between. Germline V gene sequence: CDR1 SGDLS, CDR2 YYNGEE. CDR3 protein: CASSVEGSGNEQFF. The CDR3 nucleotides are TGTGCCAGCAGCGTAGAGGGGTCGGGCAATGAGCAGTTCTTC.

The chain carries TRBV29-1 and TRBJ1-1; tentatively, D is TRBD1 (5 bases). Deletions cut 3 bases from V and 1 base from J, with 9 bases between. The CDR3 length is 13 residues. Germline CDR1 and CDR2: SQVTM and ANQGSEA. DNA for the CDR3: TGCAGCGTTGAGGGGCAGGGGAACACTGAAGCTTTCTTT. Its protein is CSVEGQGNTEAFF.

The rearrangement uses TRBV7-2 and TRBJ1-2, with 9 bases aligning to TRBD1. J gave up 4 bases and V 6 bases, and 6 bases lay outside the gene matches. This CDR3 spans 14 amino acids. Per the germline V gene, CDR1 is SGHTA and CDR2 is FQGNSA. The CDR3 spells CASRSEDRGYGYTF. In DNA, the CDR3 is TGTGCCAGCAGGTCAGAGGACAGGGGCTATGGCTACACCTTC. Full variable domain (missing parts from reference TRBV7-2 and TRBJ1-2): GAGVSQSPSNKVTEKGKDVELRCDPISGHTALYWYRQSLGQGLEFLIYFQGNSAPDKSGLPSDRFSAERTGGSVSTLTIQRTQQEDSAVYLCASRSEDRGYGYTFGSGTRLTVV.